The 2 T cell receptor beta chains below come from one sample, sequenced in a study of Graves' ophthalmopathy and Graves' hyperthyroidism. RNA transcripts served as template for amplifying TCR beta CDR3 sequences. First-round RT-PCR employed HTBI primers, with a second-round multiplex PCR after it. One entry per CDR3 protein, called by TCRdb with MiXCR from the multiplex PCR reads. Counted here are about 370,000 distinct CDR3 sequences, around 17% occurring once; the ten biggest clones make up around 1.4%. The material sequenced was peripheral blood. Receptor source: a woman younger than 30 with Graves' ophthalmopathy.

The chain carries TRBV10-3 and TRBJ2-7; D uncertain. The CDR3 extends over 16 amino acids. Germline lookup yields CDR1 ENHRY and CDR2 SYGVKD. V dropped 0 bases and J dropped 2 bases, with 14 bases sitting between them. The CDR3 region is CAISESALDLTYEQYF. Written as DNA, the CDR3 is TGTGCCATCAGTGAGTCGGCTTTGGACCTCACCTACGAGCAGTACTTC.

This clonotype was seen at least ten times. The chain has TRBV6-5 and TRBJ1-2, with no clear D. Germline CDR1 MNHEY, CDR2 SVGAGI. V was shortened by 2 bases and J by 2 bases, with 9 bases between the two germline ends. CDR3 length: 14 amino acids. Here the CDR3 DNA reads TGTGCCAGCAGTTACCGGCAGGTCAACTATGGCTACACCTTC. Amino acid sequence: CASSYRQVNYGYTF.